This T cell receptor beta chain comes out of a study of CD8 T cells in ankylosing spondylitis. One entry per CDR3 protein, called by TCRdb with MiXCR from the 5' RACE reads. This table has over 100,000 distinct CDR3 sequences, roughly 6.6% appearing once. The CDR3 runs 15 residues. V was pared by 0 bases and J by 3 bases, with 3 bases of the junction left unmatched. Germline loops: CDR1 SGHRS, CDR2 YFSETQ. Many counts were recorded for this clonotype. This chain joins TRBV5-1 and TRBJ2-5, with 9 bases aligning to TRBD2. The TCR sequence derives from a male donor with ankylosing spondylitis or in good health (not recorded which). The sample comprised blood, either unsorted or a sorted T cell fraction (not recorded which). CDR3 region: CASSLVVAGEETQYF. The DNA for the CDR3 is TGCGCCAGCAGCTTGGTTGTAGCGGGGGAAGAGACCCAGTACTTC.